This T cell receptor (beta chain) was sequenced for a study of T cell changes during pregnancy in multiple sclerosis. The V end was cut by 2 bases, the J end by 6 bases, with 21 bases between. Germline V gives CDR1 SGHDT, CDR2 YYEEEE. CDR3 length: 16 amino acids. This clone was observed a few times. The repertoire was sequenced with immunoSEQ multiplex PCR; TCRdb's copy has only in-frame clones and lacks some. The sample records some 33,000 clones, roughly 87% being singletons. The V gene is TRBV5-6, the J gene TRBJ2-7; possibly TRBD1 for D (7 bases). Specimen: CD8+ T cells from peripheral blood mononuclear cells, collected in the third trimester of pregnancy. The receptor comes from a female donor with multiple sclerosis, enrolled in a pregnancy study. The CDR3 is CASSLRWRDRLPEQYF. CDR3 nucleotide sequence: TGTGCCAGCAGCTTAAGGTGGCGGGACAGACTTCCCGAGCAGTACTTC.